The following is a TCR beta chain sequence with its context. Its antigen remains unidentified. CDR1 MNHEY and CDR2 SMNVEV come from the germline V gene (reference sequence). This CDR3 is 14 amino acids long. This sample is part of a study of monozygotic twins with inflammatory bowel disease. Study-wide points: Lower TCRbeta diversity (inverse Simpson) was seen in IBD patients than in healthy co-twins.

Researchers used template switching to add UMIs featuring a 6-nucleotide sample barcode. TCRalpha and TCRbeta cDNA went through nested PCRs of approximately 16 and 9 cycles, two in total. TCRdb reanalyzed the 5' RACE reads and collapses them to one entry per CDR3 protein, without DNA. The table lists about 140,000 distinct CDR3 sequences. This rearrangement joins TRBV27 to TRBJ2-2; as DNA is missing, the TRBD1 call by TCRdb cannot be tested. The sample comprised blood. The clonotype comes from a human donor with ulcerative colitis or Crohn's disease, or a healthy co-twin of an affected twin (not recorded which). CDR3 protein: CASSSGQGNGELFF.